Sequencing of this T cell receptor (beta chain) was carried out in a study of blood T cell repertoires in COVID-19. Study background: T cells, B-cell-depleted T cells, or PBMCs provided the cDNA or gDNA that served as material.

Repertoires were generated with immunoSEQ multiplex PCR, while TCRdb's copy carries only in-frame clones and drops some. The table includes 200,000 to 300,000 clones, about 86% detected once. The CDR3 covers 15 residues. Per the germline V gene, CDR1 is SGHNT and CDR2 is YYREEE (reference sequence). V lost 0 bases, J lost 5 bases, and 6 bases stayed unmatched. Sequenced input: peripheral blood. This chain connects TRBV5-4 to TRBJ2-5, with TRBD2 matching over 8 bases. The sequence was collected from a woman younger than 45 who had recovered from COVID-19. The CDR3 here is CASSLEGLVIETQYF. The CDR3 nucleotides are TGTGCCAGCAGCTTGGAGGGACTAGTGATTGAGACCCAGTACTTC.